This is a list of T cell receptor beta chains from one sample in a study of T cells in Graves' hyperthyroidism and ophthalmopathy. TCRdb redid the calling of the multiplex PCR reads with MiXCR, one entry per CDR3 protein. The table includes fewer than 650,000 distinct CDR3 sequences, roughly 14% detected once. Sequencing used blood. Source of these receptors: a woman aged 40 to 55 with Graves' ophthalmopathy. Both conserved end residues are part of each CDR3. The order of the fields is clone size, V gene, J gene, D gene, CDR3 protein, CDR3 DNA. D genes are given only for firm matches. Expanded clones get a size class; other rows say once, few or many, or leave the size out.

size: many; V: TRBV19; J: TRBJ1-2; D: TRBD1; CDR3: CASSPGTDVNGYTF; DNA: TGTGCCAGTAGTCCAGGGACAGACGTGAATGGCTACACCTTC
size: many; V: TRBV28; J: TRBJ2-4; D: TRBD1; CDR3: CASSSSLGQGKNIQYF; DNA: TGTGCCAGCAGCTCCAGTCTGGGACAGGGGAAAAACATTCAGTACTTC
size: NA; V: TRBV7-9; J: TRBJ2-7; D: NA; CDR3: CASSSTGTIEQYF; DNA: TGTGCCAGCAGCTCAACAGGGACCATCGAGCAGTACTTC
size: many; V: TRBV9; J: TRBJ1-1; D: TRBD1; CDR3: CASSATGGSGTEAFF; DNA: TGTGCCAGCAGCGCGACAGGGGGCTCGGGGACTGAAGCTTTCTTT
size: many; V: TRBV6-2/TRBV6-3; J: TRBJ1-1; D: NA; CDR3: CASRENTEAFF; DNA: TGTGCCAGCAGAGAGAACACTGAAGCTTTCTTT
size: few; V: TRBV28; J: TRBJ1-2; D: NA; CDR3: CASISPSGTHYGYTF; DNA: TGTGCCAGCATCTCTCCCTCCGGGACACACTATGGCTACACCTTC
size: NA; V: TRBV20-1; J: TRBJ2-7; D: TRBD2; CDR3: CSATPGLGPSYEQYF; DNA: TGCAGTGCGACCCCGGGACTAGGACCATCCTACGAGCAGTACTTC
size: many; V: TRBV4-3; J: TRBJ1-1; D: NA; CDR3: CASSQDHTFANTEAFF; DNA: TGCGCCAGCAGCCAAGATCACACCTTCGCGAACACTGAAGCTTTCTTT
size: NA; V: TRBV7-9; J: TRBJ1-5; D: NA; CDR3: CASGEGISPQHF; DNA: TGTGCCAGCGGAGAGGGTATATCGCCCCAGCATTTT
size: many; V: TRBV5-1; J: TRBJ1-5; D: TRBD1; CDR3: CASSRTGGWSLWFQPQHF; DNA: TGCGCCAGCAGCAGAACAGGGGGATGGAGTCTTTGGTTTCAGCCCCAGCATTTT
size: few; V: TRBV3-1; J: TRBJ2-4; D: NA; CDR3: CASSQSALSAGILAKNIQYF; DNA: TGTGCCAGCAGCCAATCAGCACTCTCCGCAGGCATCCTCGCCAAAAACATTCAGTACTTC
size: NA; V: TRBV11-2; J: TRBJ2-2; D: NA; CDR3: CASRRDMNTGELFF; DNA: TGTGCCAGCAGGCGAGACATGAACACCGGGGAGCTGTTTTTT
size: many; V: TRBV19; J: TRBJ2-2; D: TRBD2; CDR3: CASTPEGAGANTGELFF; DNA: TGTGCCAGTACCCCTGAGGGAGCGGGAGCCAACACCGGGGAGCTGTTTTTT
size: NA; V: TRBV4-3; J: TRBJ1-2; D: TRBD1; CDR3: CASSQDWDRGNYDYTF; DNA: TGCGCCAGCAGCCAAGATTGGGACAGGGGGAACTATGACTACACCTTC
size: many; V: TRBV24-1; J: TRBJ2-7; D: TRBD1; CDR3: CATSDPGTAEEQYF; DNA: TGTGCCACCAGTGACCCCGGGACAGCAGAAGAGCAGTACTTC
size: few; V: TRBV19; J: TRBJ2-7; D: NA; CDR3: CASSIEGNEQYF; DNA: TGTGCCAGTAGTATAGAGGGGAACGAGCAGTACTTC
size: few; V: TRBV9; J: TRBJ2-7; D: NA; CDR3: CASSVGENEQYF; DNA: TGTGCCAGCAGCGTAGGGGAGAACGAGCAGTACTTC
size: many; V: TRBV6-1; J: TRBJ1-1; D: NA; CDR3: CASSKQGYTEAFF; DNA: TGTGCCAGCAGTAAACAGGGATATACTGAAGCTTTCTTT
size: many; V: TRBV7-2; J: TRBJ2-5; D: NA; CDR3: CASSLGLYQETQYF; DNA: TGTGCCAGCAGCTTAGGGTTGTACCAAGAGACCCAGTACTTC
size: many; V: TRBV5-1; J: TRBJ1-1; D: NA; CDR3: CASSLYRDDTEAFF; DNA: TGCGCCAGCAGCTTGTACAGGGATGACACTGAAGCTTTCTTT
size: few; V: TRBV19; J: TRBJ2-7; D: TRBD2; CDR3: CASSSIAGAFEQYF; DNA: TGTGCCAGTAGTAGCATAGCGGGTGCCTTCGAGCAGTACTTC
size: many; V: TRBV27; J: TRBJ2-5; D: TRBD1; CDR3: CASSTGQGVAQYF; DNA: TGTGCCAGCAGTACGGGACAGGGGGTGGCCCAGTACTTC
size: many; V: TRBV24-1; J: TRBJ1-1; D: NA; CDR3: CATSDSMNTEAFF; DNA: TGTGCCACCAGTGACTCGATGAACACTGAAGCTTTCTTT
size: many; V: TRBV13; J: TRBJ2-7; D: NA; CDR3: CANSQLDYEQYF; DNA: TGTGCCAACAGCCAACTAGATTACGAGCAGTACTTC
size: many; V: TRBV19; J: TRBJ2-7; D: TRBD1; CDR3: CASSMGQAYEQYF; DNA: TGTGCCAGTAGTATGGGACAGGCCTACGAGCAGTACTTC
size: many; V: TRBV11-3; J: TRBJ2-7; D: TRBD1; CDR3: CASSLGLQGVNF; DNA: TGTGCCAGCAGCTTAGGTCTTCAGGGGGTGAACTTC
size: NA; V: TRBV2; J: TRBJ2-7; D: NA; CDR3: CASSEFSLAREQYF; DNA: TGTGCCAGCAGTGAATTTAGCCTAGCACGCGAGCAGTACTTC
size: few; V: TRBV19; J: TRBJ2-6; D: NA; CDR3: CASSGAANVLTF; DNA: TGTGCCAGTAGTGGAGCCGCCAACGTCCTGACTTTC
size: many; V: TRBV24-1; J: TRBJ2-7; D: TRBD1; CDR3: CATSAPPGQGSHEQYF; DNA: TGTGCCACCAGTGCGCCCCCGGGACAGGGGTCACACGAGCAGTACTTC
size: many; V: TRBV12-3/TRBV12-4; J: TRBJ2-5; D: TRBD2; CDR3: CASSLGVAGVGETQYF; DNA: TGTGCCAGCAGTTTAGGGGTAGCGGGAGTAGGGGAGACCCAGTACTTC
size: many; V: TRBV29-1; J: TRBJ2-5; D: TRBD1; CDR3: CSVWDSQETQYF; DNA: TGCAGCGTCTGGGACAGTCAAGAGACCCAGTACTTC
size: many; V: TRBV28; J: TRBJ2-7; D: NA; CDR3: CASSFDSSPQYF; DNA: TGTGCCAGCAGTTTTGACTCATCGCCGCAGTACTTC
size: many; V: TRBV28; J: TRBJ2-7; D: TRBD2; CDR3: CASSSPGWGGDEQYF; DNA: TGTGCCAGCAGTTCTCCCGGATGGGGAGGGGACGAGCAGTACTTC
size: NA; V: TRBV28; J: TRBJ2-5; D: TRBD2; CDR3: CASRLAGGGIQETQYF; DNA: TGTGCCAGCCGACTAGCGGGGGGGGGTATCCAAGAGACCCAGTACTTC
size: many; V: TRBV11-1; J: TRBJ2-7; D: NA; CDR3: CASSFPGDSPSGYEQYF; DNA: TGTGCCAGCAGCTTCCCTGGGGACTCCCCCTCGGGTTACGAGCAGTACTTC
size: many; V: TRBV28; J: TRBJ2-7; D: TRBD1; CDR3: CASSPGGTGYEQYF; DNA: TGTGCCAGCAGCCCAGGGGGCACAGGCTACGAGCAGTACTTC
size: many; V: TRBV6-2/TRBV6-3; J: TRBJ2-7; D: NA; CDR3: CASSYLRTGMAYEQYF; DNA: TGTGCCAGCAGTTACCTTCGGACGGGAATGGCCTACGAGCAGTACTTC
size: many; V: TRBV15; J: TRBJ2-7; D: TRBD1; CDR3: CATSAAGQGVVEQYF; DNA: TGTGCCACCAGCGCCGCAGGACAGGGGGTGGTAGAGCAGTACTTC
size: many; V: TRBV12-3/TRBV12-4; J: TRBJ2-3; D: NA; CDR3: CASSFGPSQDTQYF; DNA: TGTGCCAGCAGTTTCGGTCCTAGTCAAGATACGCAGTATTTT
size: NA; V: TRBV18; J: TRBJ2-7; D: NA; CDR3: CASSPSVHEQYF; DNA: TGTGCCAGCTCACCGTCTGTCCACGAGCAGTACTTC
size: few; V: TRBV28; J: TRBJ2-7; D: TRBD1; CDR3: CASSPLGTGECF; DNA: TGTGCCAGCAGTCCGTTGGGGACAGGAGAGTGCTTC
size: many; V: TRBV25-1; J: TRBJ1-3; D: NA; CDR3: CASSDGASVNTIYF; DNA: TGTGCCAGCAGTGATGGAGCATCGGTAAACACCATATATTTT
size: many; V: TRBV28; J: TRBJ2-5; D: TRBD1; CDR3: CASTDGSDRGETQYF; DNA: TGTGCCAGCACTGACGGATCGGACAGGGGGGAGACCCAGTACTTC
size: many; V: TRBV2; J: TRBJ2-5; D: NA; CDR3: CASSEVRVKETQYF; DNA: TGTGCCAGCAGTGAAGTTCGGGTAAAAGAGACCCAGTACTTC
size: NA; V: TRBV5-6; J: TRBJ1-2; D: NA; CDR3: CASSPVRTANYGYTF; DNA: TGTGCCAGCAGCCCAGTGCGGACAGCTAACTATGGCTACACCTTC